This T cell receptor beta chain was sequenced for a study of control samples from healthy donors and cancer patients. The repertoire was sequenced with immunoSEQ multiplex PCR; TCRdb's copy has only in-frame clones and lacks some. The sample has more than 75,000 clones, roughly 80% seen once; the top ten hold roughly 40%. The sequence derives from a man aged 65 to 79 with lung cancer. The sample was PBMCs.

CDR3 protein: CASSPLSRDGYTF. The CDR3 nucleotides read TGTGCCAGCAGCCCGCTGTCTCGAGATGGCTACACCTTC. The chain recombines TRBV7-9 with TRBJ1-2, with D unclear. Trimming took 5 bases from V and 6 from J, leaving 13 bases between them. Germline V CDR1 and CDR2: SEHNR, FQNEAQ (reference sequence). The CDR3 extends over 13 amino acids.